Here is one TCR beta chain with its context. The table came from immunoSEQ multiplex PCR; TCRdb's copy has only in-frame clones and leaves some out. The profile covers a few million clones, with 85% to 95% appearing a single time and about 0.39% taken by the ten largest. The sample is drawn from a study of shared clonotypes between healthy human individuals. The V end lost 4 bases, the J end lost 8 bases, and 21 bases lay between the germline ends. Germline V lookup: CDR1 SGHDT, CDR2 YYEEEE. This CDR3 spans 15 amino acids. The chain carries TRBV5-6 and TRBJ1-2, with a weak D call TRBD1 (6 bases). The TCR sequence derives from a man younger than 30 in good health. Some clones in this sample may be carry-over from other donors' samples. Sequenced sample: naive CD4+ T cells from PBMCs. As for subset: CD45RA+ positively selected. The CDR3 reads CASSEAQGGMGGYTF. The CDR3 coding sequence is TGTGCCAGCAGCGAAGCACAAGGGGGTATGGGCGGCTACACCTTC.